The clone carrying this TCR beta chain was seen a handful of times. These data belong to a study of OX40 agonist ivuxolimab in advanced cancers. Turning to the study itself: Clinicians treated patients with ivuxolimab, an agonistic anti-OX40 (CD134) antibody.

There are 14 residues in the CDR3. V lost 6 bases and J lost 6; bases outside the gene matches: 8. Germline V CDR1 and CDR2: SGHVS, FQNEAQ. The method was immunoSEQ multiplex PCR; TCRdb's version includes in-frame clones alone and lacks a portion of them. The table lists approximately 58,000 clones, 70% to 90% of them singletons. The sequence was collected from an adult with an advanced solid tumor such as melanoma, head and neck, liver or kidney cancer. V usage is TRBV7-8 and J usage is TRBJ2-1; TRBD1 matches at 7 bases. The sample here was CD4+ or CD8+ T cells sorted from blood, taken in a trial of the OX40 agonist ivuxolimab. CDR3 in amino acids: CASRPDRVINEQFF. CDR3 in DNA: TGTGCCAGCAGACCTGACAGGGTGATCAATGAGCAGTTCTTC.